The 11 T cell receptor beta chains presented below share a single source sample, sequenced in a study of T cell responses to AZD1222 COVID-19 vaccine. Sequencing used immunoSEQ multiplex PCR; TCRdb keeps in-frame clones, though not all of them. The sample has roughly 150,000 clones; 90% to 95% are singletons. The specimen comprised peripheral blood, sampled 28 days after the second AZD1222 dose. The origin of the receptors is an adult who received the AZD1222 COVID-19 vaccine.

The V and J genes are TRBV9 and TRBJ2-2; no clear D gene. V shed 0 bases and J shed 4 bases, with 13 bases lying between them. This CDR3 spans 16 amino acids. CDR1 and CDR2 from the germline V gene are SGDLS and YYNGEE. CDR3 coding DNA: TGTGCCAGCAGCGTAGTCGACTGGGGAAGCACCGGGGAGCTGTTTTTT. Translation: CASSVVDWGSTGELFF. Combining the CDR3 with reference TRBV9 and TRBJ2-2 gives the whole variable domain DSGVTQTPKHLITATGQRVTLRCSPRSGDLSVYWYQQSLDQGLQFLIQYYNGEERAKGNILERFSAQQFPDLHSELNLSSLELGDSALYFCASSVVDWGSTGELFFGEGSRLTVL.

The chain links TRBV27 to TRBJ1-2; 7 bases align to TRBD1. The trim removed 3 bases at V and 4 bases at J, leaving 8 bases unmatched. Germline V gene sequence: CDR1 MNHEY, CDR2 SMNVEV (reference sequence). There are 15 residues in the CDR3. In nucleotides, the CDR3 is TGTGCCAGCAGTTTCGACAGGGACAAGGCCTATGGCTACACCTTC. This codes for CASSFDRDKAYGYTF.

V and J are TRBV7-2 and TRBJ2-2, with D hard to call. The germline gives CDR1 SGHTA, CDR2 FQGNSA. The CDR3 is 13 residues long. Between the trimmed V and J ends, which lost 2 bases and 1 base, there was a span of 2 bases. DNA for the CDR3: TGTGCCAGCAGCTTAAAGAACACCGGGGAGCTGTTTTTT. Its protein is CASSLKNTGELFF.

This clone was detected once. The chain is built from TRBV19 and TRBJ2-7; 7 bases line up with TRBD1. With 9 bases clipped from V and 6 bases from J, the junction kept 2 bases outside the gene matches. CDR1 is LNHDA and CDR2 is SQIVND in the germline V gene (reference sequence). This CDR3 region has 10 residues. The CDR3 protein is CASSGGEQYF. DNA for the CDR3: TGTGCCAGCTCAGGGGGCGAGCAGTACTTC.

V gene TRBV19 combines with J gene TRBJ2-3; 7 bases fit TRBD1. V was clipped by 6 bases and J by 1 base; unmatched bases: 10. Germline V gene data show CDR1 as LNHDA and CDR2 as SQIVND (reference sequence). The CDR3 contains 16 residues. The CDR3 bases are TGTGCCAGTAGCCCATGGGGGCAGGGGGGCACAGATACGCAGTATTTT. Translation gives CASSPWGQGGTDTQYF.

This chain connects TRBV12-3 or TRBV12-4 to TRBJ2-2; either TRBD1 or TRBD2 may fit D (5 bases each). The V end lost 7 bases, the J end lost 10 bases, and 16 bases lay between the germline ends. This CDR3 contains 13 residues. In nucleotides, the CDR3 is TGTGCCAGCACTACGGGACCTCAAGCGGAGCTGTTTTTT. Translated, it gives CASTTGPQAELFF.

The CDR3 spells CASSPRVRGIDEQFF. The CDR3 nucleotides read TGCGCCAGCAGCCCCCGGGTCAGGGGTATCGATGAGCAGTTCTTC. The gene calls are TRBV5-1 and TRBJ2-1, with TRBD1 as a possible D gene (6 bases). The germline V gene encodes CDR1 SGHRS and CDR2 YFSETQ. The CDR3 has 15 residues. The germline V and J ends were trimmed by 4 bases and 8 bases, with 19 bases remaining between them.

This rearrangement joins TRBV27 to TRBJ1-1, with D uncertain. Trimming took 5 bases from V and 2 from J, leaving 6 bases between them. The germline gives CDR1 MNHEY, CDR2 SMNVEV (reference sequence). The CDR3 contains 12 residues. The CDR3 loop reads CASSTLNTEAFF. The CDR3 coding sequence is TGTGCCAGCAGTACCCTAAACACTGAAGCTTTCTTT.

This chain connects TRBV6-5 to TRBJ1-1; 9 bases are shared with TRBD1. This CDR3 spans 15 amino acids. The germline V gene has CDR1 MNHEY and CDR2 SVGAGI. With 6 bases clipped from V and 5 bases from J, the junction kept 10 bases outside the gene matches. CDR3 in amino acids: CASRPPTGGETEAFF. Written as DNA, the CDR3 is TGTGCCAGCAGACCTCCGACAGGGGGAGAGACTGAAGCTTTCTTT.

The gene calls are TRBV9 and TRBJ2-1, with TRBD2 matching 12 bases. The CDR3 runs 17 residues. The germline gives CDR1 SGDLS, CDR2 YYNGEE. With V trimmed by 0 bases and J by 6 bases, 7 bases remained unmatched. The CDR3, as DNA: TGTGCCAGCAGCGTAGCTACGGGGACTAGCGGGTTCAATGAGCAGTTCTTC. It is translated as CASSVATGTSGFNEQFF.

The gene calls are TRBV7-9 and TRBJ1-2, with 7 positions matching TRBD1. Germline CDR1 and CDR2: SEHNR and FQNEAQ (reference sequence). The CDR3 spans 15 residues. Losses at the gene ends were 2 bases for V and 8 bases for J; bases not matched to a gene: 11. CDR3 region: CASSLIDRAERGYTF. The CDR3, as DNA: TGTGCCAGCAGCTTAATCGACAGGGCCGAAAGGGGCTACACCTTC.